This is a list of T cell receptor beta chains from one sample in a study of cytomegalovirus exposure and HLA in healthy donors. Assay: immunoSEQ multiplex PCR; the TCRdb copy retains only in-frame clones and omits some. The table records over 250,000 clones, roughly two thirds of them present only once. Sequenced: PBMCs. The receptors here all came from a female donor in good health and CMV-seronegative. CDR3s include the opening cysteine and the closing phenylalanine or tryptophan. Fields, in order: D gene, clone size, J gene, V gene, CDR3 length, CDR3 DNA, CDR3 protein. D genes are given only for firm matches. Rows give clone size only sometimes, using once, few, many, or a class for an expanded clone.

D: -
size: -
J: TRBJ1-4
V: TRBV29-1
length: 18
DNA: TGCAGCGTTGACCAGACAGGAACCGAGAAGGCAACTAATGAAAAACTGTTTTTT
CDR3: CSVDQTGTEKATNEKLFF

D: TRBD1
size: -
J: TRBJ2-4
V: TRBV2
length: 10
DNA: TGTGCCAGCAGTGGGGACAGGGTGTACTTC
CDR3: CASSGDRVYF

D: -
size: few
J: TRBJ1-3
V: TRBV7-6
length: 16
DNA: TGTGCCAGCAGTTTTACGACAGGCACATCTGGAAACACCATATATTTT
CDR3: CASSFTTGTSGNTIYF

D: TRBD2
size: -
J: TRBJ2-7
V: TRBV19
length: 17
DNA: TGTGCCAGTAGTATCGCAACTCCAGCGGGAGGGGGATACGAGCAGTACTTC
CDR3: CASSIATPAGGGYEQYF

D: -
size: -
J: TRBJ2-2
V: TRBV18
length: 13
DNA: TGTGCCAGCTCACGGGAGCCCACCGGGGAGCTGTTTTTT
CDR3: CASSREPTGELFF

D: -
size: -
J: TRBJ2-1
V: TRBV18
length: 16
DNA: TGTGCCAGCTCACCGGGGAGCCCCTACTCCTACAATGAGCAGTTCTTC
CDR3: CASSPGSPYSYNEQFF

D: -
size: -
J: TRBJ1-2
V: TRBV30
length: 13
DNA: TGTGCCTGGAGTCCGGGACAAGGCTATGGCTACACCTTC
CDR3: CAWSPGQGYGYTF

D: -
size: -
J: TRBJ1-2
V: TRBV28
length: 15
DNA: TGTGCCAGCAGTTCGCCAGGGCAAGGAGCCGATGGCTACACCTTC
CDR3: CASSSPGQGADGYTF

D: -
size: -
J: TRBJ2-7
V: TRBV7-7
length: 14
DNA: TGTGCTAGCAGCTTATCCCCGGGTTCCTACGAGCAGTACTTC
CDR3: CASSLSPGSYEQYF

D: TRBD2
size: -
J: TRBJ2-7
V: TRBV5-1
length: 19
DNA: TGCGCCAGCAGCCCGGACAGGACTAGCGTTCGCTTCCTTCCCTACGAGCAGTACTTC
CDR3: CASSPDRTSVRFLPYEQYF

D: -
size: -
J: TRBJ2-7
V: TRBV21-1
length: 16
DNA: TGTGCCAGCAGCAACCTAGCGGGACAGTCCTCCTACGAGCAGTACTTC
CDR3: CASSNLAGQSSYEQYF

D: TRBD1
size: -
J: TRBJ1-3
V: TRBV7-2
length: 16
DNA: TGTGCCAGCAGCCGGGGGACAGGCCGCTCTGGAAACACCATATATTTT
CDR3: CASSRGTGRSGNTIYF

D: -
size: -
J: TRBJ1-1
V: TRBV18
length: 13
DNA: TGTGCCAGCTCTCGGACAGTGAACACTGAAGCTTTCTTT
CDR3: CASSRTVNTEAFF

D: TRBD1
size: once
J: TRBJ2-5
V: TRBV7-9
length: 16
DNA: TGTGCCAGCAGCCCGGACAGGTCAACTATCCAAGAGACCCAGTACTTC
CDR3: CASSPDRSTIQETQYF

D: TRBD2
size: -
J: TRBJ2-1
V: TRBV5-4
length: 15
DNA: TGTGCCAGCAGCGAGGACGGGCTAGCGGGAGATGAGCAGTTCTTC
CDR3: CASSEDGLAGDEQFF

D: -
size: -
J: TRBJ2-2
V: TRBV11-3
length: 14
DNA: TGTGCCAGCCAAAGGGGGTCAGGTACCGGGGAGCTGTTTTTT
CDR3: CASQRGSGTGELFF

D: -
size: -
J: TRBJ2-5
V: TRBV14
length: 17
DNA: TGTGCCAGCAGCCACCTCCCCCCGGGACACCCTCAAGAGACCCAGTACTTC
CDR3: CASSHLPPGHPQETQYF

D: TRBD2
size: -
J: TRBJ2-3
V: TRBV6-4
length: 15
DNA: TGTGCCAGCAGCGGGAGGGGGGGCGGCACAGATACGCAGTATTTT
CDR3: CASSGRGGGTDTQYF

D: -
size: -
J: TRBJ2-7
V: TRBV29-1
length: 12
DNA: TGCAGCGTTGGATCACTTACCTACGAGCAGTACTTC
CDR3: CSVGSLTYEQYF

D: -
size: few
J: TRBJ1-2
V: TRBV4-1
length: 16
DNA: TGCGCCAGCAGCCAAGATATAACAGGAGGGGACTATGGCTACACCTTC
CDR3: CASSQDITGGDYGYTF

D: TRBD1
size: -
J: TRBJ2-1
V: TRBV7-9
length: 15
DNA: TGTGCCAGCAGCTTTACAGGGGTGGGGTACAATGAGCAGTTCTTC
CDR3: CASSFTGVGYNEQFF

D: -
size: -
J: TRBJ1-2
V: TRBV5-6
length: 16
DNA: TGTGCCAGCAGCGCCCCTGTTGGTGGACAGCGTAGAGCTCGCTCCTTC
CDR3: CASSAPVGGQRRARSF

D: TRBD1
size: once
J: TRBJ1-1
V: TRBV6-5
length: 13
DNA: TGTGCCACCCACAGGGGAGCGGACACTGAAGCTTTCTTT
CDR3: CATHRGADTEAFF

D: -
size: -
J: TRBJ1-1
V: TRBV10-1
length: 14
DNA: TGCGCCAGCAGTGGAGGCAGAAAGAACACTGAAGCTTTCTTT
CDR3: CASSGGRKNTEAFF

D: -
size: -
J: TRBJ2-7
V: TRBV28
length: 15
DNA: TGTGCCAGCAGTTTATCCCCCTACCAACAGGCCTGGCAGTACTTC
CDR3: CASSLSPYQQAWQYF

D: -
size: -
J: TRBJ1-1
V: TRBV18
length: 17
DNA: TGTGCCAGCTCACCACTGAATTCACAGGGAGCAGGGACTGAAGCTTTCTTT
CDR3: CASSPLNSQGAGTEAFF

D: -
size: -
J: TRBJ2-7
V: TRBV6-6
length: 11
DNA: TGTGCCAGCAGTCGAGGAAACGAGCAGTACTTC
CDR3: CASSRGNEQYF

D: -
size: -
J: TRBJ2-5
V: TRBV9
length: 18
DNA: TGTGCCAGCAGCGTAGGGGTAGGGGACATTAATTATGAAGAGACCCAGTACTTC
CDR3: CASSVGVGDINYEETQYF

D: TRBD1
size: -
J: TRBJ2-5
V: TRBV13
length: 17
DNA: TGTGCCAGCAGCCCTACCGCCGGGACAGGGAGATTGAGGGAGCAGTACTTC
CDR3: CASSPTAGTGRLREQYF

D: -
size: -
J: TRBJ1-6
V: TRBV28
length: 12
DNA: TGTGCCAGCAGTCCTCTTAATTCACCCCTCCACTTT
CDR3: CASSPLNSPLHF

D: -
size: -
J: TRBJ1-3
V: TRBV5-1
length: 15
DNA: TGCGCCAGCAGCTCCGGGTCAGACTCTGGAAACACCATATATTTT
CDR3: CASSSGSDSGNTIYF

D: -
size: -
J: TRBJ2-2
V: TRBV25-1
length: 15
DNA: TGTGCCAGCAGTGACCCCGGACTATCCACCGGGGAGCTGTTTTTT
CDR3: CASSDPGLSTGELFF